This TCR beta chain was recovered during a study of PD-L1 blockade in urothelial cancer. This clone was seen more than once but under ten times. The method was immunoSEQ multiplex PCR; TCRdb's version includes in-frame clones alone and lacks a portion of them. The sample gives about 30,000 clones, 75% to 90% of which show up once; around 2% is in the top ten. The V and J ends lost 4 bases and 7 bases, in that order; junction bases with no gene match: 4. This CDR3 has 14 amino acids. Per the germline V gene, CDR1 is SEHNR and CDR2 is FQNEAQ (reference sequence). Sequences were derived from PBMCs, sampled around atezolizumab (anti-PD-L1) treatment. The rearrangement uses TRBV7-9 and TRBJ1-4, with 9 bases matching TRBD1. The source of this sequence is a man over 45 with urothelial cancer. CDR3 residues: CASSSGQGFEKLFF. CDR3 DNA sequence: TGTGCCAGCAGCTCGGGACAGGGATTTGAAAAACTGTTTTTT.